Listed below are T cell receptor beta chains from one sample, sequenced in a study of T cell changes during pregnancy in multiple sclerosis. Libraries were prepared by immunoSEQ multiplex PCR; TCRdb keeps only in-frame clonotypes and omits some of them. The table includes roughly 51,000 clones, around 94% detected once. The specimen was CD8+ T cells from peripheral blood mononuclear cells, collected before pregnancy. The receptors stem from a female donor with multiple sclerosis, enrolled in a pregnancy study. The CDR3 runs from the conserved cysteine through the conserved F or W. A D gene is named only where the DNA matches it firmly. Rows may omit the clone size; those that give it use once, few, many or a size class.

length	V	size	D	J	CDR3	DNA
15	TRBV19	.	.	TRBJ1-1	CASSMMGAGDTEAFF	TGTGCCAGTAGTATGATGGGGGCTGGGGACACTGAAGCTTTCTTT
15	TRBV7-2	.	.	TRBJ1-4	CASSSRQQMNEKLFF	TGTGCCAGCAGCTCCCGACAGCAAATGAATGAAAAACTGTTTTTT
15	TRBV6-4	.	TRBD2	TRBJ2-1	CASSEERESYNEQFF	TGTGCCAGCAGTGAAGAGCGGGAGAGCTACAATGAGCAGTTCTTC
16	TRBV5-4	.	.	TRBJ2-1	CASSLALGGLPNEQFF	TGTGCCAGCAGCTTGGCCCTTGGGGGACTCCCCAATGAGCAGTTCTTC
15	TRBV19	.	TRBD2	TRBJ2-1	CASSILSGGYNEQFF	TGTGCCAGTAGTATACTAAGCGGGGGTTACAATGAGCAGTTCTTC
13	TRBV6-5	.	TRBD2	TRBJ2-7	CASRAGEYYEQYF	TGTGCCAGCAGGGCGGGGGAGTACTACGAGCAGTACTTC
15	TRBV27	.	TRBD2	TRBJ2-1	CASRRTSGRFHEQFF	TGTGCCAGCAGGCGTACTAGCGGGAGGTTCCATGAGCAGTTCTTC
16	TRBV7-6	.	TRBD2	TRBJ2-5	CASSLEAGGAGETQYF	TGTGCCAGCAGCTTAGAGGCGGGGGGGGCGGGAGAGACCCAGTACTTC
15	TRBV19	once	.	TRBJ2-1	CASSIQASVYNEQFF	TGTGCCAGTAGTATACAGGCTAGCGTTTACAATGAGCAGTTCTTC
15	TRBV9	.	TRBD2	TRBJ2-1	CASSVAGGSYNEQFF	TGTGCCAGCAGCGTAGCGGGAGGGTCCTACAATGAGCAGTTCTTC
16	TRBV30	.	TRBD2	TRBJ2-1	CAWSAVTRTSGNEQFF	TGTGCCTGGAGTGCCGTAACTAGGACTAGCGGCAATGAGCAGTTCTTC
13	TRBV7-9	.	.	TRBJ1-4	CASSSLRGEKLFF	TGTGCCAGCAGCTCGCTACGGGGTGAAAAACTGTTTTTT
15	TRBV10-3	.	TRBD1	TRBJ2-7	CAISESGTGAYEQYF	TGTGCCATCAGTGAGTCAGGGACAGGGGCGTACGAGCAGTACTTC
15	TRBV28	.	TRBD2	TRBJ2-2	CASSEGLTNTGELFF	TGTGCCAGCAGCGAGGGACTAACGAACACCGGGGAGCTGTTTTTT
17	TRBV18	.	.	TRBJ1-2	CASSPLPDSMGNYGYTF	TGTGCCAGCTCACCCTTACCGGACAGCATGGGAAACTATGGCTACACCTTC
14	TRBV25-1	.	TRBD2	TRBJ2-5	CASSPIAGKETQYF	TGTGCCAGCAGTCCCATAGCGGGTAAAGAGACCCAGTACTTC
14	TRBV27	.	TRBD1	TRBJ2-7	CASSMDRGRAEQYF	TGTGCCAGCAGCATGGACAGGGGGCGCGCCGAGCAGTACTTC
12	TRBV29-1	.	.	TRBJ2-7	CSVEQGFDEQYF	TGCAGCGTGGAACAGGGATTTGACGAGCAGTACTTC
12	TRBV6-6	.	.	TRBJ1-2	CAIGGGVYGYTF	TGTGCCATAGGGGGGGGAGTCTATGGCTACACCTTC
15	TRBV7-9	.	TRBD2	TRBJ2-1	CASSPRGAGGNEQFF	TGTGCCAGCAGCCCAAGGGGGGCGGGAGGCAATGAGCAGTTCTTC
14	TRBV7-9	.	TRBD2	TRBJ2-7	CASSATGTIYEQYF	TGTGCCAGCAGCGCAACCGGGACTATTTACGAGCAGTACTTC
15	TRBV7-7	few	.	TRBJ2-1	CASSAGEALDNEQFF	TGTGCCAGCAGCGCCGGAGAGGCCCTAGACAATGAGCAGTTCTTC
14	TRBV6-1	.	.	TRBJ2-7	CASSLGGPTYEQYF	TGTGCCAGCAGTCTAGGGGGACCCACCTACGAGCAGTACTTC
16	TRBV13	.	TRBD2	TRBJ2-7	CASSLEPSGSLSEQYF	TGTGCCAGCAGCTTAGAGCCTAGCGGGAGCCTAAGCGAGCAGTACTTC
18	TRBV10-3	.	TRBD2	TRBJ2-1	CAIGSTSGGHSSYNEQFF	TGTGCCATCGGTTCCACTAGCGGGGGCCACTCCTCCTACAATGAGCAGTTCTTC
13	TRBV27	once	.	TRBJ2-1	CASSLYSYNEQFF	TGTGCCAGCAGCCTGTACTCCTACAATGAGCAGTTCTTC
13	TRBV7-9	.	.	TRBJ1-2	CASSPLQRYGYTF	TGTGCCAGCAGCCCGCTACAGCGGTATGGCTACACCTTC
15	TRBV6-1	once	.	TRBJ1-1	CASSEALQGRGEAFF	TGTGCCAGCAGTGAAGCGCTTCAGGGCAGGGGTGAAGCTTTCTTT
14	TRBV10-2	.	TRBD2	TRBJ2-3	CASSDQREQNTQYF	TGCGCCAGCAGTGACCAGCGGGAACAAAATACGCAGTATTTT
13	TRBV2	.	TRBD2	TRBJ2-1	CASRILAGVEQFF	TGTGCCAGCAGAATACTAGCGGGAGTTGAGCAGTTCTTC
18	TRBV28	.	TRBD2	TRBJ2-7	CASNQGGTSGKKAYEQYF	TGTGCCAGCAACCAGGGGGGGACTAGCGGGAAAAAGGCCTACGAGCAGTACTTC
13	TRBV27	.	.	TRBJ1-2	CASRDRHDYGYTF	TGTGCCAGCAGAGATCGACACGACTATGGCTACACCTTC
12	TRBV6-5	.	.	TRBJ2-2	CASSYPRGELFF	TGTGCCAGCAGTTACCCCCGCGGGGAGCTGTTTTTT
13	TRBV6-6	few	.	TRBJ2-2	CASTHGETGELFF	TGTGCCAGCACCCACGGGGAAACCGGGGAGCTGTTTTTT
12	TRBV28	.	.	TRBJ1-1	CASSFATQEAFF	TGTGCCAGCAGTTTCGCGACTCAGGAAGCTTTCTTT
15	TRBV4-1	.	TRBD1	TRBJ1-1	CASSLTGQGDTEAFF	TGCGCCAGCAGCCTAACGGGGCAGGGGGACACTGAAGCTTTCTTT
16	TRBV27	.	TRBD2	TRBJ2-1	CASSPIPGLGRDEQFF	TGTGCCAGCAGTCCTATCCCGGGACTAGGGCGGGATGAGCAGTTCTTC
12	TRBV30	.	TRBD2	TRBJ2-7	CASSGSSYEQYF	TGTGCCTCGAGCGGGAGCTCCTACGAGCAGTACTTC
16	TRBV28	.	.	TRBJ1-2	CASSSRTDFSSRGYTF	TGTGCCAGCAGTTCCCGGACGGACTTTTCTTCTCGTGGCTACACCTTC
12	TRBV5-1	.	.	TRBJ2-7	CASSSGRYEQYF	TGCGCCAGCAGCTCAGGGAGGTACGAGCAGTACTTC
13	TRBV19	.	.	TRBJ1-1	CASSISGFTEAFF	TGTGCCAGTAGTATCTCGGGATTCACTGAAGCTTTCTTT
15	TRBV7-8	.	.	TRBJ2-1	CASSLPAGGGNEQFF	TGTGCCAGCAGCTTACCCGCAGGGGGAGGCAATGAGCAGTTCTTC
13	TRBV5-1	.	TRBD2	TRBJ2-7	CASSFGGSDEQYF	TGCGCCAGCAGCTTCGGCGGGAGCGACGAGCAGTACTTC
15	TRBV2	.	.	TRBJ2-4	CASLFRVEAKNIQYF	TGTGCCAGCCTTTTCAGGGTCGAAGCCAAAAACATTCAGTACTTC
17	TRBV11-1	.	TRBD2	TRBJ2-5	CASSLGLGAGGWETQYF	TGTGCCAGCAGCTTAGGCCTTGGAGCGGGAGGATGGGAGACCCAGTACTTC
16	TRBV27	once	TRBD2	TRBJ2-5	CASRVQGGRPQETQYF	TGTGCCAGCCGGGTTCAAGGCGGGAGACCGCAAGAGACCCAGTACTTC
16	TRBV7-8	.	TRBD2	TRBJ2-7	CASSLEPGTRDHEQYF	TGTGCCAGCAGCTTAGAGCCCGGGACTAGGGACCACGAGCAGTACTTC
13	TRBV5-1	.	.	TRBJ1-1	CASLDPQLNEAFF	TGCGCCAGCCTTGACCCGCAACTAAATGAAGCTTTCTTT
13	TRBV5-1	few	.	TRBJ1-1	CASSETENTEAFF	TGCGCCAGCAGCGAGACAGAGAACACTGAAGCTTTCTTT
14	TRBV6-1	.	TRBD1	TRBJ2-7	CASSERTGQGEQYF	TGTGCCAGCAGTGAACGGACAGGGCAGGGCGAGCAGTACTTC
16	TRBV6-4	.	.	TRBJ2-3	CASSDDSGTSTDTQYF	TGTGCCAGCAGTGACGATAGCGGAACGAGCACAGATACGCAGTATTTT
15	TRBV4-3	.	TRBD2	TRBJ2-1	CASSHLTSGYNEQFF	TGCGCCAGCAGCCACCTGACTAGCGGCTACAATGAGCAGTTCTTC
12	TRBV27	.	.	TRBJ2-2	CASSFYAGELFF	TGTGCCAGCAGTTTCTATGCCGGGGAGCTGTTTTTT
15	TRBV27	.	.	TRBJ2-7	CATSRGPRESYEQYF	TGTGCCACCTCTCGTGGGCCGAGGGAGTCCTACGAGCAGTACTTC
12	TRBV18	.	.	TRBJ1-1	CAIILGNTEAFF	TGTGCCATCATCCTAGGGAACACTGAAGCTTTCTTT
15	TRBV28	once	TRBD1	TRBJ1-1	CASSFHNRDRGKAFF	TGTGCCAGCAGTTTCCACAACCGGGACAGGGGGAAAGCTTTCTTT
12	TRBV28	.	.	TRBJ2-7	CASSPGTYEQYF	TGTGCCAGCAGTCCCGGGACCTACGAGCAGTACTTC
14	TRBV4-1	.	.	TRBJ2-7	CASSHHSGLYEQYF	TGCGCCAGCAGCCATCATAGCGGTCTCTACGAGCAGTACTTC